These T cell receptor beta chains were read from a single sample in a study of CD8 T cells in ankylosing spondylitis. TCRdb analysed the 5' RACE reads with MiXCR anew, one entry per CDR3 protein. Here the sample spans 700,000 to 1,000,000 distinct CDR3 sequences, about 10% being singletons. The specimen was blood, either unsorted or a sorted T cell fraction (not recorded which). Every receptor here comes from a male donor with ankylosing spondylitis. Both conserved end residues are part of each CDR3. D genes are given only for firm matches. Clone size, where shown, is once, few, many, or a class for clones that have expanded.

CDR3 DNA: TGTGCCAGCAGCCCAAGGGTGGTAGAGACCCAGTACTTC
CDR3 protein: CASSPRVVETQYF
clone size: -
V gene: TRBV9
CDR3 length: 13
D gene: -
J gene: TRBJ2-5

CDR3 DNA: TGCAGTGCGAGAAAGGACAGGGGCCGCGAGTGGACTGAAGCTTTCTTT
CDR3 protein: CSARKDRGREWTEAFF
clone size: few
V gene: TRBV20-1
CDR3 length: 16
D gene: TRBD1
J gene: TRBJ1-1

CDR3 DNA: TGCGCCAGCAGCTTGTTTACGGGAGAGGAGACCCAGTACTTC
CDR3 protein: CASSLFTGEETQYF
clone size: -
V gene: TRBV5-1
CDR3 length: 14
D gene: -
J gene: TRBJ2-5

CDR3 DNA: TGCGCCAGCAGCGCCCACCGGGACAGGATCGGGGAGCTGTTTTTT
CDR3 protein: CASSAHRDRIGELFF
clone size: few
V gene: TRBV5-1
CDR3 length: 15
D gene: TRBD1
J gene: TRBJ2-2

CDR3 DNA: TGTGCCAGCTTCCTTACGTCGGTCTCCTACGAGCAGTACTTC
CDR3 protein: CASFLTSVSYEQYF
clone size: -
V gene: TRBV6-2/TRBV6-3
CDR3 length: 14
D gene: -
J gene: TRBJ2-7

CDR3 DNA: TGCAGTGCTAGAGGTGTCCACGGGCGCCGCGTGTCGTTACGGGAAAAACTGTTTTTT
CDR3 protein: CSARGVHGRRVSLREKLFF
clone size: -
V gene: TRBV20-1
CDR3 length: 19
D gene: -
J gene: TRBJ1-4

CDR3 DNA: TGCGCCAGCAGCTTGGGGCTAGCGGGAGATTTGGATACGCAGTATTTT
CDR3 protein: CASSLGLAGDLDTQYF
clone size: few
V gene: TRBV5-1
CDR3 length: 16
D gene: TRBD2
J gene: TRBJ2-3

CDR3 DNA: TGCGCCAGCAGCGTTGTCCCCGGACAGGGAAAGGATACGCAGTATTTT
CDR3 protein: CASSVVPGQGKDTQYF
clone size: few
V gene: TRBV5-1
CDR3 length: 16
D gene: TRBD1
J gene: TRBJ2-3

CDR3 DNA: TGCAGCGTTGCCCCTCGGGACACTGAAGCTTTCTTT
CDR3 protein: CSVAPRDTEAFF
clone size: many
V gene: TRBV29-1
CDR3 length: 12
D gene: -
J gene: TRBJ1-1

CDR3 DNA: TGCAGTGCCCCCGTGACAGGGGTGTCGTCCGAGCAGTACTTC
CDR3 protein: CSAPVTGVSSEQYF
clone size: many
V gene: TRBV20-1
CDR3 length: 14
D gene: TRBD1
J gene: TRBJ2-7

CDR3 DNA: TGTGCCAGCAGCTTAACATGGTCTGATAGCTACACCTTC
CDR3 protein: CASSLTWSDSYTF
clone size: few
V gene: TRBV7-2
CDR3 length: 13
D gene: -
J gene: TRBJ1-2